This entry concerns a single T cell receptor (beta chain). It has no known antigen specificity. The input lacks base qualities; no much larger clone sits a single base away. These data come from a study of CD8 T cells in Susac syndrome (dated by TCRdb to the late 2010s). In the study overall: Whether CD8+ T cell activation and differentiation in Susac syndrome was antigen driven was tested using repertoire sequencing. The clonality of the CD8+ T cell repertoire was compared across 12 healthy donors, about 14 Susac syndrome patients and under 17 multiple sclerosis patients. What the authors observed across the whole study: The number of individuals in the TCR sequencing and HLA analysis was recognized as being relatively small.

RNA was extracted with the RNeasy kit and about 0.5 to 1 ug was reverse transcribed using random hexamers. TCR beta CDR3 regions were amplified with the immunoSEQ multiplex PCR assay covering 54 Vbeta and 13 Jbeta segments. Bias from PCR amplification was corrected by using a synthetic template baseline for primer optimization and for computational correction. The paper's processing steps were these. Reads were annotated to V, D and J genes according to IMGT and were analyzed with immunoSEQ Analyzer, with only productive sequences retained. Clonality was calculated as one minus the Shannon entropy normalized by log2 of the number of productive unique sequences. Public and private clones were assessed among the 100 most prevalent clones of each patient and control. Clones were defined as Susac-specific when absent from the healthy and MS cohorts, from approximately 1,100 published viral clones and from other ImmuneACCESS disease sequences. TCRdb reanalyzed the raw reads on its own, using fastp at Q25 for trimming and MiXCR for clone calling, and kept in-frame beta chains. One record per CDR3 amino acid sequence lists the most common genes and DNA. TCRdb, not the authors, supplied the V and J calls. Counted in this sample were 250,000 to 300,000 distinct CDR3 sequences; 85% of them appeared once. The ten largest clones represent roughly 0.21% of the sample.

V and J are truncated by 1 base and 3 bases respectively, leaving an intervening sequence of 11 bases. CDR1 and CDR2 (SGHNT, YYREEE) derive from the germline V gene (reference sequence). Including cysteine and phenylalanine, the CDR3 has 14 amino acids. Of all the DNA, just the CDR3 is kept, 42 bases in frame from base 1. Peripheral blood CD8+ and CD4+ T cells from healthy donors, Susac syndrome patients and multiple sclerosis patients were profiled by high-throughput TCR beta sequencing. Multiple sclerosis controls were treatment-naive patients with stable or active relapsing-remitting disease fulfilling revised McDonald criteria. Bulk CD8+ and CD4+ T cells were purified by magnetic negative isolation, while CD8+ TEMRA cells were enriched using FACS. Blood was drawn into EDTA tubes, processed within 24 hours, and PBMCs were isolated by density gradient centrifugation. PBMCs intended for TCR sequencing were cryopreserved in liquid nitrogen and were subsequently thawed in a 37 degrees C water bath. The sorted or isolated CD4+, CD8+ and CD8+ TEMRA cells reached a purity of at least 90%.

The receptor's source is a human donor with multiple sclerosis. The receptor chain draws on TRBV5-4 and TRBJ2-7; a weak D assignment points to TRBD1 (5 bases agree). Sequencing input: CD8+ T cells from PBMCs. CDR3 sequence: CASSLRDRIYEQYF. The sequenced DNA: TGTGCCAGCAGCTTGAGAGACAGAATCTACGAGCAGTACTTC. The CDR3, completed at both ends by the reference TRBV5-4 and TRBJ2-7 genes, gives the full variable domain ETGVTQSPTHLIKTRGQQVTLRCSSQSGHNTVSWYQQALGQGPQFIFQYYREEENGRGNFPPRFSGLQFPNYSSELNVNALELDDSALYLCASSLRDRIYEQYFGPGTRLTVT.